These 23 T cell receptor beta chains were all obtained from the same sample, sequenced in a study of OX40 agonist ivuxolimab in advanced cancers. Some clones are missing from TCRdb's copy, which holds only in-frame ones; the method was immunoSEQ multiplex PCR. The data hold fewer than 75,000 clones, with around 86% observed a single time. Sequencing used CD4+ or CD8+ T cells sorted from blood, obtained in a trial of the OX40 agonist ivuxolimab. The receptors come from an adult with an advanced solid tumor such as melanoma, head and neck, liver or kidney cancer.

The J gene is TRBJ1-2, the V gene TRBV5-1, with 9 bases identical to TRBD1. The CDR3 length is 14 residues. Germline V gene sequence: CDR1 SGHRS, CDR2 YFSETQ. Trimming took 4 bases from V and 7 from J; bases not matched to a gene: 8. Here the CDR3 reads CASSPGQGQGGYTF. CDR3 sequence (DNA): TGCGCCAGCAGCCCGGGACAGGGCCAGGGTGGCTACACCTTC.

The chain links TRBV2 to TRBJ2-1; no definite D call. This CDR3 contains 14 residues. V was shortened by 3 bases and J by 10 bases, with 16 bases between the two germline ends. Germline V gives CDR1 SNHLY, CDR2 FYNNEI. The CDR3 reads CASSESRSVDEQFF. CDR3 DNA: TGTGCCAGCAGTGAGTCGAGAAGTGTAGACGAGCAGTTCTTC.

The chain carries TRBV19 and TRBJ1-1; weak D call: TRBD1 (5 bases). This CDR3 is 15 amino acids long. Between the trimmed V and J ends, which lost 7 bases and 4 bases, there was a span of 19 bases. The germline gives CDR1 LNHDA, CDR2 SQIVND (reference sequence). The CDR3 loop is CASTYQGGMGTEAFF. The CDR3 DNA is TGTGCCAGTACCTATCAGGGTGGAATGGGCACTGAAGCTTTCTTT. The complete variable domain, with remaining parts taken from reference TRBV19 and TRBJ1-1, reads DGGITQSPKYLFRKEGQNVTLSCEQNLNHDAMYWYRQDPGQGLRLIYYSQIVNDFQKGDIAEGYSVSREKKESFPLTVTSAQKNPTAFYLCASTYQGGMGTEAFFGQGTRLTVV.

This clone appeared a single time. The chain links TRBV7-3 to TRBJ2-2; D uncertain. With 4 bases removed from V and 5 bases from J, the gap between germline ends came to 5 bases. The CDR3 is 12 residues long. Germline V lookup: CDR1 SGHTA, CDR2 FQGTGA. The CDR3, as DNA: TGTGCCAGCAGCTATGTAACCGGGGAGCTGTTTTTT. Its protein is CASSYVTGELFF.

The chain joins TRBV7-2 to TRBJ2-7; TRBD2 matches at 9 bases. Trimming at V came to 2 bases and at J to 0 bases, leaving 8 bases not matched to a gene. Germline V gives CDR1 SGHTA, CDR2 FQGNSA. CDR3 length: 17 residues. CDR3 in amino acids: CASSLRSTSGSSYEQYF. In DNA, the CDR3 is TGTGCCAGCAGCTTAAGGTCGACTAGCGGCAGCTCCTACGAGCAGTACTTC.

This clone was seen a handful of times. The CDR3 loop is CASSTRGQTYEQYF. In DNA form, the CDR3 reads TGCGCCAGCAGCACCAGGGGCCAAACCTACGAGCAGTACTTC. J is TRBJ2-7 and V is TRBV5-1; a weak D match, TRBD1 (6 bases). Trimming took off 4 bases at V and 2 bases at J, with 13 bases between the two ends. CDR3 length equals 14 residues. Germline V gives CDR1 SGHRS, CDR2 YFSETQ.

This chain links TRBV2 with TRBJ2-3; 8 bases agree with TRBD2. Losses at the gene ends were 5 bases for V and 1 base for J; bases not matched to a gene: 5. Germline values: CDR1 SNHLY, CDR2 FYNNEI. This CDR3 is 15 amino acids long. The CDR3 DNA reads TGTGCCAGCAGTCGGGAGGGCGGGGGCACAGATACGCAGTATTTT. Its translation: CASSREGGGTDTQYF.

This rearrangement joins TRBV2 to TRBJ2-7; TRBD1 matches 7 bases. V dropped 5 bases and J dropped 0; count of bases not matched to a gene: 16. Per germline, CDR1 SNHLY and CDR2 FYNNEI. The CDR3 runs 18 residues. CDR3 nucleotide sequence: TGTGCCAGCAGTTCCCGACAGGGAGCGGACTTAAGCTCCTACGAGCAGTACTTC. This codes for CASSSRQGADLSSYEQYF.

The gene calls are TRBV28 and TRBJ2-5; D may be TRBD1 (5 bases). The better agreement between TRBJ2-7 and the DNA end casts doubt on the J call. This CDR3 is 15 amino acids long. Germline V gene data show CDR1 as MDHEN and CDR2 as SYDVKM. DNA of the CDR3: TGTGCCAGCACCGCTGGGGCAGGTGGCTCCTACGAGCAGTACTTC. It yields the protein CASTAGAGGSYEQYF.

The chain carries TRBV2 and TRBJ2-1; D unclear. Germline CDR1 SNHLY, CDR2 FYNNEI. The CDR3 is 13 amino acids. V gave up 5 bases and J gave up 12 bases, with 17 bases separating them. The CDR3 sequence: CASSRLRNDGQFF. DNA of the CDR3: TGTGCCAGCAGTAGACTCCGGAATGATGGGCAGTTCTTC.

The chain carries TRBV2 and TRBJ1-5; 9 nucleotides line up with TRBD1. After removal of 8 bases from V and 0 bases from J, the junction contained 5 bases not matched to a gene. CDR3 length: 15 residues. Per germline, CDR1 SNHLY and CDR2 FYNNEI. The CDR3 nucleotides are TGTGCCAGCTCTGGACAGGGGAATAGCAATCAGCCCCAGCATTTT. Translated: CASSGQGNSNQPQHF. Filled out from reference TRBV2 and TRBJ1-5, the complete variable domain reads EPEVTQTPSHQVTQMGQEVILRCVPISNHLYFYWYRQILGQKVEFLVSFYNNEISEKSEIFDDQFSVERPDGSNFTLKIRSTKLEDSAMYFCASSGQGNSNQPQHFGDGTRLSIL.

The chain joins TRBV29-1 to TRBJ2-1; weak D call: TRBD2 (6 bases). The CDR3 is made up of 15 amino acids. CDR1 is SQVTM and CDR2 is ANQGSEA in the germline V gene. V was shortened by 4 bases and J by 0 bases, with 13 bases between the two germline ends. CDR3 sequence reads: CSVGSGLSSYNEQFF. The CDR3, as DNA: TGCAGCGTTGGGAGCGGGTTGAGCTCCTACAATGAGCAGTTCTTC.

The J gene is TRBJ1-3, the V gene TRBV18, with D uncertain. From germline, CDR1 is KGHSH and CDR2 LQKENI. With 5 bases removed from V and 2 bases from J, the gap between germline ends came to 16 bases. CDR3 length: 16 amino acids. This CDR3 reads CASSYERQLPGNTIYF. CDR3 bases: TGTGCCAGCTCATACGAGAGGCAGCTCCCTGGAAACACCATATATTTT.

The V call is TRBV6-6, the J call TRBJ2-3, with D perhaps matching TRBD2 (5 bases). The germline V gene encodes CDR1 MNHNY and CDR2 SVGAGI (reference sequence). The CDR3 is made up of 10 amino acids. The ends were cut back, 8 bases at V and 9 bases at J, with 9 bases in the middle. In DNA form, the CDR3 reads TGTGCCAGCTCCGGGGAGACGCAGTATTTT. Translated, it gives CASSGETQYF.

The chain joins TRBV29-1 to TRBJ2-1, with 8 positions matching TRBD2. The CDR3 runs 15 residues. J gave up 7 bases and V 6 bases, and 14 bases lay outside the gene matches. Germline values: CDR1 SQVTM, CDR2 ANQGSEA. This CDR3 reads CSVPRGAGAGNEQFF. CDR3 DNA: TGCAGCGTGCCAAGGGGAGCGGGAGCGGGGAATGAGCAGTTCTTC.

The chain employs TRBV11-3 and TRBJ2-2; 7 bases map to TRBD1. Losses at the gene ends were 5 bases for V and 6 bases for J; bases not matched to a gene: 3. Germline CDR1 SGHNT, CDR2 YENEEA. This CDR3 contains 13 residues. The CDR3: CASSEDRPGELFF. Written as DNA, the CDR3 is TGTGCCAGCAGCGAGGACAGGCCCGGGGAGCTGTTTTTT.

This clone was seen only a few times. The chain joins TRBV7-2 to TRBJ1-2, with D uncertain. Trimming stripped 5 bases from V and 8 bases from J, with 15 bases between. CDR1 is SGHTA and CDR2 is FQGNSA in the germline V gene. The CDR3 runs 13 residues. CDR3 sequence: CASSTGPPVGYTF. The CDR3 coding sequence is TGTGCCAGCAGCACCGGGCCTCCGGTCGGCTACACCTTC.

The rearrangement uses TRBV30 and TRBJ1-2; 7 positions match TRBD1. V was clipped by 2 bases and J by 8 bases; unmatched bases: 11. The CDR3 consists of 14 residues. Germline CDR1 is GTSNPN and CDR2 is SVGIG (reference sequence). The CDR3 is CAWSPRDSRWGYTF. CDR3 coding DNA: TGTGCCTGGAGTCCGAGGGACAGCCGTTGGGGCTACACCTTC.

The chain couples TRBV5-6 to TRBJ1-2; D is perhaps TRBD1 (5 bases). Trimming cost V 3 bases and J 2 bases, with 14 bases left between them. Germline-derived CDR1 and CDR2 are SGHDT and YYEEEE. The CDR3 is made up of 15 amino acids. The chain's CDR3 is CASSSPVEGNYGYTF. The CDR3 nucleotides read TGTGCCAGCAGCTCGCCCGTGGAGGGGAACTATGGCTACACCTTC.

The rearrangement links TRBV7-9 to TRBJ2-1, with D possibly being TRBD2 (6 bases). Germline V gene lookup returns CDR1 SEHNR and CDR2 FQNEAQ (reference sequence). The CDR3 is 16 amino acids. V gave up 5 bases and J gave up 5 bases, with 19 bases separating them. This CDR3 is CASSRTRGYRDNEQFF. Here the CDR3 DNA reads TGTGCCAGCAGCCGAACACGGGGGTATCGTGACAATGAGCAGTTCTTC.

This clone has a single count. At the DNA level, this CDR3 is encoded by other sequences in the same sample as well. CDR3 residues: CASSLGHSGNTIYF. CDR3 bases: TGTGCCAGCAGCTTAGGACATTCTGGAAACACCATATATTTT. This sequence joins TRBV7-9 and TRBJ1-3; unclear D gene. The ends were cut back, 1 base at V and 1 base at J, with 5 bases in the middle. Germline V CDR1 and CDR2: SEHNR, FQNEAQ (reference sequence). This CDR3 has 14 amino acids.

Concerning this clone itself: Other DNA sequences within the sample encode an identical CDR3. This chain joins TRBV18 and TRBJ2-3; D not resolved. Trimming took 1 base from V and 6 from J, leaving 8 bases between them. This CDR3 contains 13 residues. Per the germline V gene, CDR1 is KGHSH and CDR2 is LQKENI. Here the CDR3 reads CASSPLASDTQYF. Here the CDR3 DNA reads TGTGCCAGCTCACCACTCGCGTCGGATACGCAGTATTTT.

The J gene is TRBJ1-6, the V gene TRBV27; the match to TRBD1 covers 8 bases. Per the germline V gene, CDR1 is MNHEY and CDR2 is SMNVEV (reference sequence). V shed 8 bases and J 6 bases; nucleotides not matched to a gene: 9. The CDR3 runs to 15 residues. The CDR3 here is CASWRAGGFNSPLHF. The CDR3 DNA is TGTGCCAGCTGGCGGGCAGGGGGCTTTAATTCACCCCTCCACTTT.